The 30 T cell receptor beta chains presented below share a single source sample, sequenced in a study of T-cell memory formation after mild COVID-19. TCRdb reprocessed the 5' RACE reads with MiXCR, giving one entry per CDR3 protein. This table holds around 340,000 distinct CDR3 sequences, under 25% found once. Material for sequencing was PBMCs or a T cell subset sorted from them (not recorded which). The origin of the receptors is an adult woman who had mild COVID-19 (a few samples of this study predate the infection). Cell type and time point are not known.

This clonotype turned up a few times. CDR3 sequence (DNA): TGTGCCAGCAGCCTAGCGACAGGGATTAACACTGAAGCTTTCTTT. Translated, it gives CASSLATGINTEAFF. The chain uses TRBV11-2 and TRBJ1-1; 7 bases agree with TRBD1. J gave up 2 bases and V 5 bases, and 8 bases lay outside the gene matches. The CDR3 has 15 residues. Germline assignment: CDR1 SGHAT and CDR2 FQNNGV.

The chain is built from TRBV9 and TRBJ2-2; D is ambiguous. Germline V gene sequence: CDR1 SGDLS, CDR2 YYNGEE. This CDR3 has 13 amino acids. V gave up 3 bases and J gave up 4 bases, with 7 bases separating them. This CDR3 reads CASSASTTGELFF. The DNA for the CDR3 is TGTGCCAGCAGCGCGAGCACCACCGGGGAGCTGTTTTTT.

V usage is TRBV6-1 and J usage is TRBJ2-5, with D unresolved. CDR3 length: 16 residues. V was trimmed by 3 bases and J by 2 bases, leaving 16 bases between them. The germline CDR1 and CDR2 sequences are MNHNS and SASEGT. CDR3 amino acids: CASSDPPAGPQETQYF. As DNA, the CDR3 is TGTGCCAGCAGTGATCCACCGGCAGGACCTCAAGAGACCCAGTACTTC.

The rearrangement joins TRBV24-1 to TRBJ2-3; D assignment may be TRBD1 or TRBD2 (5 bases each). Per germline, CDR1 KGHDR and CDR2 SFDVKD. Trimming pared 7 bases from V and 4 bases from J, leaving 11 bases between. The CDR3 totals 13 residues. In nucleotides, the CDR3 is TGTGCCACCAGGCAGGGAGTCGCAGATACGCAGTATTTT. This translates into CATRQGVADTQYF.

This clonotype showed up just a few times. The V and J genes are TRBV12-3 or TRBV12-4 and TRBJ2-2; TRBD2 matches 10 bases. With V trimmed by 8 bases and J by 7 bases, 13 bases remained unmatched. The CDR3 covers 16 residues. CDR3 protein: CASAGGLAGVVGELFF. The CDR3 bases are TGTGCCAGCGCAGGCGGGCTAGCGGGAGTGGTCGGGGAGCTGTTTTTT.

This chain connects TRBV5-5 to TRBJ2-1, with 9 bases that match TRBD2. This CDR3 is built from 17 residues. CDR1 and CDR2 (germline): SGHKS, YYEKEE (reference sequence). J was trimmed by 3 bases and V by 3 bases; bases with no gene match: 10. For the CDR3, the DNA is TGTGCCAGCAGCTATACCGGGACTAGCCAGCGCTACAATGAGCAGTTCTTC. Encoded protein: CASSYTGTSQRYNEQFF.

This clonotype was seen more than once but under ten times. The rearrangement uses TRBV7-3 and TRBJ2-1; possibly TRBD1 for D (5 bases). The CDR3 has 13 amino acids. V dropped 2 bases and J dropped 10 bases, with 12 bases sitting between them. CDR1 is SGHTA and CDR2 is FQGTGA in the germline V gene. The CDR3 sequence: CASSLSAKGEQFF. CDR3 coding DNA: TGTGCCAGCAGCTTATCCGCTAAGGGGGAGCAGTTCTTC.

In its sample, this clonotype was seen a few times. This CDR3 reads CASSPQGPPYEQYF. Written as DNA, the CDR3 is TGTGCCAGCAGCCCACAGGGGCCTCCCTACGAGCAGTACTTC. The genes are TRBV27 and TRBJ2-7, with 7 bases fitting TRBD1. V gave up 6 bases and J gave up 2 bases; unmatched junction bases: 7. There are 14 residues in the CDR3. Germline CDR1 MNHEY, CDR2 SMNVEV (reference sequence).

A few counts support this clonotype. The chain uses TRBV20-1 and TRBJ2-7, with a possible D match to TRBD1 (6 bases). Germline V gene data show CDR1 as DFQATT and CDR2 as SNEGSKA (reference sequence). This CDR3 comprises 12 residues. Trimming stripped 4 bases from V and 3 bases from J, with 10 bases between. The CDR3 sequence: CSATDSGYEQYF. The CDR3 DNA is TGCAGTGCTACGGACAGCGGCTACGAGCAGTACTTC.

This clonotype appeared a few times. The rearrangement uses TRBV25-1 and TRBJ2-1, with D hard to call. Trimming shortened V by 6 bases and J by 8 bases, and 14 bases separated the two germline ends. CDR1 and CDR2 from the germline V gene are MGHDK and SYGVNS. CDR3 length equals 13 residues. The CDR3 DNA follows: TGTGCCAGCAGGGGGTCCCCGGTGGATGAGCAGTTCTTC. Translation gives CASRGSPVDEQFF.

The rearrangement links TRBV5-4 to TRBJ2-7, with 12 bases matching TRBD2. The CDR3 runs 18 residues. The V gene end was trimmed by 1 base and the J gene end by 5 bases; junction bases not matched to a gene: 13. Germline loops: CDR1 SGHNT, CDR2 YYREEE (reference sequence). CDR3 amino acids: CASSLRGLAGGPPNEQYF. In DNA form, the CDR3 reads TGTGCCAGCAGCTTGCGAGGGCTAGCGGGGGGGCCCCCAAACGAGCAGTACTTC. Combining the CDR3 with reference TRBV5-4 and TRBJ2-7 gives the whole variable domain ETGVTQSPTHLIKTRGQQVTLRCSSQSGHNTVSWYQQALGQGPQFIFQYYREEENGRGNFPPRFSGLQFPNYSSELNVNALELDDSALYLCASSLRGLAGGPPNEQYFGPGTRLTVT.

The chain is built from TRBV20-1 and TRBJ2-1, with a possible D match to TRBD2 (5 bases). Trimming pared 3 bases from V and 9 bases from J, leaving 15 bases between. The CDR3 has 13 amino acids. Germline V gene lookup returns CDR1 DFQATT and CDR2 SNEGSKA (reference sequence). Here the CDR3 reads CSASRYRGTEQFF. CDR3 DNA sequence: TGCAGTGCTAGCCGGTATCGGGGTACTGAGCAGTTCTTC.

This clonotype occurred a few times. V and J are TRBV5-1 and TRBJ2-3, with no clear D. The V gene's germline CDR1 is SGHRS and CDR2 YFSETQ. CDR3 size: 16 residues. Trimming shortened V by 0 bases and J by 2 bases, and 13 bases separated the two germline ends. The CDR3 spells CASSLVVGIVTDTQYF. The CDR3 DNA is TGCGCCAGCAGCTTGGTGGTAGGGATCGTCACAGATACGCAGTATTTT.

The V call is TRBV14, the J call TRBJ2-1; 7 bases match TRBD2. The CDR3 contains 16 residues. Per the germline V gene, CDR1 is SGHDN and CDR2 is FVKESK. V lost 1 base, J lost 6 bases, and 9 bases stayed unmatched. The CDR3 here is CASSQVETSWVNEQFF. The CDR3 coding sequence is TGTGCCAGCAGCCAAGTCGAGACTAGCTGGGTCAATGAGCAGTTCTTC.

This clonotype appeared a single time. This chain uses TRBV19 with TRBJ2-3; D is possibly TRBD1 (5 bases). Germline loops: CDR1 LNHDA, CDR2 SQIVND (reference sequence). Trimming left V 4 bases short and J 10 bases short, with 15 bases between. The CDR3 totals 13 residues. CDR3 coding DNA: TGTGCCAGTAGTAGCCAGGGCGCCGAGGCGCAGTATTTT. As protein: CASSSQGAEAQYF.

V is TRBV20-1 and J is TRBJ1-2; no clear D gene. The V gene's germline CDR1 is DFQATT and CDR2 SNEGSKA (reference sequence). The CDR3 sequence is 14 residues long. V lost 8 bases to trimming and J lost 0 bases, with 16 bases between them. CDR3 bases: TGCAGTCCAAAAGAGACGGGTGCTAACTATGGCTACACCTTC. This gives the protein CSPKETGANYGYTF.

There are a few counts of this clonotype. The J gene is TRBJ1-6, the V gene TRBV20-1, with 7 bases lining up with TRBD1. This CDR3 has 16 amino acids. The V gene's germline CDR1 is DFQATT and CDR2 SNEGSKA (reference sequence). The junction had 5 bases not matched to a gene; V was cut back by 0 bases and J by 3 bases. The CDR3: CSARDQRQGYNSPLHF. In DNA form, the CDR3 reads TGCAGTGCTAGAGATCAACGACAGGGCTATAATTCACCCCTCCACTTT.

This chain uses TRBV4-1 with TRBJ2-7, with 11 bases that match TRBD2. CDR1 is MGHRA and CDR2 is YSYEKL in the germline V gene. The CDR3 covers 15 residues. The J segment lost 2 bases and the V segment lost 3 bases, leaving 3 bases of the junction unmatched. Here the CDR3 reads CASSHLSGGAYEQYF. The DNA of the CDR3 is TGCGCCAGCAGCCACCTTAGCGGGGGGGCCTACGAGCAGTACTTC.

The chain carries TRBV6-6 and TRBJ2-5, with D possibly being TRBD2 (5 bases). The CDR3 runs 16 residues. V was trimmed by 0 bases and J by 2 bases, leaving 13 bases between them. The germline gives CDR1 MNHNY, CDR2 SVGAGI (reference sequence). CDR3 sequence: CASSYSERRNQETQYF. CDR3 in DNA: TGTGCCAGCAGTTACTCAGAGCGGAGAAATCAAGAGACCCAGTACTTC.

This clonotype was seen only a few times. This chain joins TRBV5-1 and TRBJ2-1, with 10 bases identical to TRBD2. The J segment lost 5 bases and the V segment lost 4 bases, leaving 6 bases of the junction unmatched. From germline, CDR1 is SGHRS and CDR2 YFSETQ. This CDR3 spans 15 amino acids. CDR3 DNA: TGCGCCAGCAGCATTATTAGCGGGGGGAACAATGAGCAGTTCTTC. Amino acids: CASSIISGGNNEQFF.

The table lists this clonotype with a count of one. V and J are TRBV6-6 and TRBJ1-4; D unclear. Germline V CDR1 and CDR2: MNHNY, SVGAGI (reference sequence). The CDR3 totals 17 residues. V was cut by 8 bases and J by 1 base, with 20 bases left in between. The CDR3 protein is CASGQKRVRETNEKLFF. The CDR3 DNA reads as TGTGCCAGCGGCCAGAAAAGGGTTAGGGAAACTAATGAAAAACTGTTTTTT.

CDR3: CASSLVGLAADTQYF. The CDR3 bases are TGTGCCAGCAGCTTAGTAGGACTAGCGGCAGATACGCAGTATTTT. The chain combines TRBV7-2 with TRBJ2-3; 10 nucleotides align to TRBD2. Germline V gives CDR1 SGHTA, CDR2 FQGNSA. This CDR3 contains 15 residues. The ends lost 1 base at V and 4 bases at J; junction bases unmatched: 2.

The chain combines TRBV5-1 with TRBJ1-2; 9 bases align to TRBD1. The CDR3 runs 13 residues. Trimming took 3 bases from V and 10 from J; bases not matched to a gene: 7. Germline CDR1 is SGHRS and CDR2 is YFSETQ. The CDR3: CASSYFGTGNYTF. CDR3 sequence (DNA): TGCGCCAGCAGCTACTTCGGGACAGGGAACTACACCTTC.

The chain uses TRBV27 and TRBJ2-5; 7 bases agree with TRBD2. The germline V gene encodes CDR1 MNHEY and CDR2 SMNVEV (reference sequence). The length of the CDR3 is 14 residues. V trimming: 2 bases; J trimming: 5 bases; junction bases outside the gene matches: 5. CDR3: CASSLRPRGETQYF. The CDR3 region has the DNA TGTGCCAGCAGTTTAAGACCGCGGGGGGAGACCCAGTACTTC.

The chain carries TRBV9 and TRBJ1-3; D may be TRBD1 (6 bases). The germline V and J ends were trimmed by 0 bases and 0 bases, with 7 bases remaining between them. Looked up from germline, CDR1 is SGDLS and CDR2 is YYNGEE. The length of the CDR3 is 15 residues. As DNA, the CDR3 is TGTGCCAGCAGCGTAGGGACAGACTCTGGAAACACCATATATTTT. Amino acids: CASSVGTDSGNTIYF.

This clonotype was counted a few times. CDR3 loop: CASSSGTGVDTQYF. CDR3 in DNA: TGCGCCAGCAGCTCCGGGACGGGGGTAGATACGCAGTATTTT. The rearrangement uses TRBV5-1 and TRBJ2-3; TRBD2 might be the D (6 bases). V shed 3 bases and J shed 5 bases, with 13 bases lying between them. In germline, CDR1 is SGHRS, CDR2 YFSETQ. CDR3 size: 14 residues.

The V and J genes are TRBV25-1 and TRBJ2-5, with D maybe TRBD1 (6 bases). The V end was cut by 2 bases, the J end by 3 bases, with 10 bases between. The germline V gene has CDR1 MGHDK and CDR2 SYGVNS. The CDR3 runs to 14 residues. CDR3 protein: CASSERTEKETQYF. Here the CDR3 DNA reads TGTGCCAGCAGTGAACGGACAGAAAAAGAGACCCAGTACTTC.

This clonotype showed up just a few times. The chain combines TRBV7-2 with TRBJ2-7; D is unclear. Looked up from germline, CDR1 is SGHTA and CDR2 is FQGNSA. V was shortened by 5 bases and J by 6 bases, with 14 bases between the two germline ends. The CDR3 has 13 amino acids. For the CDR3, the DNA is TGTGCCAGCAGCCGCACCACCCGGCGCGAGCAGTACTTC. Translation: CASSRTTRREQYF.

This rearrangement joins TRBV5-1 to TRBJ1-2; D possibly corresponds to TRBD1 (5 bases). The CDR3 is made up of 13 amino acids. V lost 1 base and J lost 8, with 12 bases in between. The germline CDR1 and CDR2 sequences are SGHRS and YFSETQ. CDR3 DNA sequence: TGCGCCAGCAGCTTGAAAGGGGCAAAGGGCTACACCTTC. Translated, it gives CASSLKGAKGYTF.

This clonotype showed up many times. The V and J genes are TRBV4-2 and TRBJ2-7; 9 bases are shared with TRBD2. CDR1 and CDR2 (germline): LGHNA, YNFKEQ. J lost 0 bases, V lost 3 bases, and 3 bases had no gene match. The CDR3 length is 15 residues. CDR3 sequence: CASSQLAGSSYEQYF. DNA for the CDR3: TGTGCCAGCAGCCAGCTAGCGGGGAGCTCCTACGAGCAGTACTTC.